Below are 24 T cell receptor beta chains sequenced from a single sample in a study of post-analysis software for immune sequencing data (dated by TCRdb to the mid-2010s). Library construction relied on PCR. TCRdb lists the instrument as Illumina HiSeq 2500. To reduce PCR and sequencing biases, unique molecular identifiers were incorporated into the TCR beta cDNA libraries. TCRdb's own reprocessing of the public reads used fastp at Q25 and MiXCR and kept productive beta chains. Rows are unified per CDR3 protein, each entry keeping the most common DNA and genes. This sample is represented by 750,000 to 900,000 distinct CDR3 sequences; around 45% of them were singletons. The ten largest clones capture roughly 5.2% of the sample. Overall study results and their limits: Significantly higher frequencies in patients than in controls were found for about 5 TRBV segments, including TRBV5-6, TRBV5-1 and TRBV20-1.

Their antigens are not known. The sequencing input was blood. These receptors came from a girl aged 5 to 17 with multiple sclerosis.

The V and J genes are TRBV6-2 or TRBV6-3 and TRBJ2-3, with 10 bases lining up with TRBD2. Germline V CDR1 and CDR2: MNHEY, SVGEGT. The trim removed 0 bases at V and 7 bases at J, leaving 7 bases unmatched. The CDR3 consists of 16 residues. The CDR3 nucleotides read TGTGCCAGCAGTTACTCCTCTAGCGGGAGTAGGAATACGCAGTATTTT. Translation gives CASSYSSSGSRNTQYF.

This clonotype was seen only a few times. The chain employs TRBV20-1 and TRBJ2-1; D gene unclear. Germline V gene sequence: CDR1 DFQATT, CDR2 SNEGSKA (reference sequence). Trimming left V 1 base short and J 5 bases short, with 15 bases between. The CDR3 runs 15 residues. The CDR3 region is CSARVPEKSHNEQFF. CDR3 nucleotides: TGCAGTGCTAGAGTTCCGGAAAAATCACACAATGAGCAGTTCTTC.

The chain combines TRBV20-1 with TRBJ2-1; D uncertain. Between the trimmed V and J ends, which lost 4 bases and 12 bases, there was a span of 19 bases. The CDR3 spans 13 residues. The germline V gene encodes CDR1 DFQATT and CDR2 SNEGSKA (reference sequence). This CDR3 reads CSANCPDPLGQFF. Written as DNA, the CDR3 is TGCAGTGCTAACTGTCCGGACCCCCTTGGGCAGTTCTTC.

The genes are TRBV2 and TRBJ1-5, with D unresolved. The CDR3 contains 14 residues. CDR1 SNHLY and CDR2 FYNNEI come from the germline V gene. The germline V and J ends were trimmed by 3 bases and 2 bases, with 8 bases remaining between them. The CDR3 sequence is CASSDEGGNQPQHF. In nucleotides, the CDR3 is TGTGCCAGCAGTGACGAGGGTGGCAATCAGCCCCAGCATTTT.

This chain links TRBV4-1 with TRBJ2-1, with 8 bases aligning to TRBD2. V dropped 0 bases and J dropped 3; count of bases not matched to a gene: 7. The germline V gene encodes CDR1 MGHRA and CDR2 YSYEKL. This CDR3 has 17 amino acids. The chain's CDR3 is CASSQDSREGVYNEQFF. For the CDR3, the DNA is TGCGCCAGCAGCCAAGATTCCCGGGAGGGGGTCTACAATGAGCAGTTCTTC.

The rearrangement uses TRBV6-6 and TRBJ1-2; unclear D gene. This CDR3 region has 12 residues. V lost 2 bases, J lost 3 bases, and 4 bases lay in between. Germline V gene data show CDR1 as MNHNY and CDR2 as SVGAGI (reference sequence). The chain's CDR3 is CASSYPYYGYTF. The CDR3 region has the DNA TGTGCCAGCAGTTACCCCTACTATGGCTACACCTTC.

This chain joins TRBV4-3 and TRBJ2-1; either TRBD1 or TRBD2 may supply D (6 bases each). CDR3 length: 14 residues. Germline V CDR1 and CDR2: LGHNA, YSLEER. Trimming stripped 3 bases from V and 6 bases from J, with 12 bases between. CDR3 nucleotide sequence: TGCGCCAGCAGCCAGGGGGCGGGGAGCAATGAGCAGTTCTTC. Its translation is CASSQGAGSNEQFF.

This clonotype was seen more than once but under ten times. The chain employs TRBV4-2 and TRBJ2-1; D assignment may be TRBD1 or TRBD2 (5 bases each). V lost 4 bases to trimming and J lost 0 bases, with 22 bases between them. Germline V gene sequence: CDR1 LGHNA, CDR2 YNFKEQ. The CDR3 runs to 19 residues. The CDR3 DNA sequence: TGTGCCAGCAGCCCCCGGGGTAGGGGCGGAGTTAGCTCCTACAATGAGCAGTTCTTC. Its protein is CASSPRGRGGVSSYNEQFF.

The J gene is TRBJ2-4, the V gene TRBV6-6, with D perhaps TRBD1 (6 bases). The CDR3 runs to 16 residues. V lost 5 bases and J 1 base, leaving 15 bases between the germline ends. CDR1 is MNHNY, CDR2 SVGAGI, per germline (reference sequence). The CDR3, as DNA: TGTGCCAGCAGTCCTACAGGGTATGAGGCCAAAAACATTCAGTACTTC. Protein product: CASSPTGYEAKNIQYF.

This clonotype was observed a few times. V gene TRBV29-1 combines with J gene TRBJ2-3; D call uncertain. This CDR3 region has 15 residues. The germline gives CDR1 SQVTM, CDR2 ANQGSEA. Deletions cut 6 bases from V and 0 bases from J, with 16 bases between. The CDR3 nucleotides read TGCAGCGTGGCCATCGGTATGGGAAGCACAGATACGCAGTATTTT. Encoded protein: CSVAIGMGSTDTQYF.

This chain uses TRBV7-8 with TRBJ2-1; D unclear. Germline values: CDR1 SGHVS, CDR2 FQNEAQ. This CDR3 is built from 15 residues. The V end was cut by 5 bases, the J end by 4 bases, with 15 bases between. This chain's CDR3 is CASSPRLEDYNEQFF. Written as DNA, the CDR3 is TGTGCCAGCAGCCCGAGACTCGAGGATTACAATGAGCAGTTCTTC.

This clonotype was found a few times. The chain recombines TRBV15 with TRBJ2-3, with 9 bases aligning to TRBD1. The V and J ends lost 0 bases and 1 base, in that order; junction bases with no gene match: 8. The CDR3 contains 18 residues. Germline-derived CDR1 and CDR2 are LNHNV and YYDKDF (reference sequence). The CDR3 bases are TGTGCCACCAGCAGAGAGAAGAGGGGACAGGGAGGCACAGATACGCAGTATTTT. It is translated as CATSREKRGQGGTDTQYF.

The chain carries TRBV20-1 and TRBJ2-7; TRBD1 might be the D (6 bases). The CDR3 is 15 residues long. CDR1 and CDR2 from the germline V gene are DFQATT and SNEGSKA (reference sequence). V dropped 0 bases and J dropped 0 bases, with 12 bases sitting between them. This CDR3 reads CSARDQDRASYEQYF. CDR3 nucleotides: TGCAGTGCTAGAGATCAGGACAGAGCCTCCTACGAGCAGTACTTC.

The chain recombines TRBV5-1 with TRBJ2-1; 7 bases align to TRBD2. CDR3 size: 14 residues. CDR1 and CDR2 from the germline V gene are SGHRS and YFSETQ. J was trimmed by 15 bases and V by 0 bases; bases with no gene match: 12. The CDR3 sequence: CASSLGEKRDILFF. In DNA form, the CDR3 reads TGCGCCAGCAGCTTGGGCGAGAAGCGGGATATTCTGTTCTTC.

CDR3 residues: CASSQASSANEQFF. The CDR3 DNA follows: TGTGCCAGCAGCCAAGCGAGTTCAGCCAATGAGCAGTTCTTC. This chain connects TRBV4-2 to TRBJ2-1; D not certain. Germline V CDR1 and CDR2: LGHNA, YNFKEQ. V was pared by 1 base and J by 6 bases, with 10 bases between. The CDR3 is 14 amino acids.

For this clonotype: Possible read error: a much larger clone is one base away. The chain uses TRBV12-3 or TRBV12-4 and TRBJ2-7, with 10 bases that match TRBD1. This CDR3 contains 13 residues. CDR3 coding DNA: TGTGCCGGCAGTTTTCGGGGACAGGGGGAGCAGTACTTC. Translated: CAGSFRGQGEQYF.

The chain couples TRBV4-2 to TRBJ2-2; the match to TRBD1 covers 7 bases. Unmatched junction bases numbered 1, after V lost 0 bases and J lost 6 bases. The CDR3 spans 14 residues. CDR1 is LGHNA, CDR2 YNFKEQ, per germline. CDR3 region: CASSQDRGPGELFF. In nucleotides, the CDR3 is TGTGCCAGCAGCCAAGATAGGGGGCCCGGGGAGCTGTTTTTT.

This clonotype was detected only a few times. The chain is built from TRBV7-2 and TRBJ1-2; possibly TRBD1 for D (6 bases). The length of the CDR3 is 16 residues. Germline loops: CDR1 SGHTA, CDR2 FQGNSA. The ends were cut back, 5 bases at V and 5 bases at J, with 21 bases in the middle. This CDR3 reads CASSRKQQGLMYGYTF. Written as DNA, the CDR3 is TGTGCCAGCAGCCGTAAACAACAGGGTCTGATGTATGGCTACACCTTC.

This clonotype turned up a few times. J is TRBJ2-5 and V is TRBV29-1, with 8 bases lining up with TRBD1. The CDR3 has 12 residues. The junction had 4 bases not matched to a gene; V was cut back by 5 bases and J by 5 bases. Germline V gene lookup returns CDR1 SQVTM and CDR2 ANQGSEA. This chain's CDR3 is CSVRQGRETQYF. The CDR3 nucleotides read TGCAGCGTTCGACAGGGGAGGGAGACCCAGTACTTC.

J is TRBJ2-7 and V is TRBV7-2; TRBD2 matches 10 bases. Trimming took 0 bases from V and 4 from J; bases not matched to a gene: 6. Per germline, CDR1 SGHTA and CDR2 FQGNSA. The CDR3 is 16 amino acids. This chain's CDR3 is CASSLAPAGGVYEQYF. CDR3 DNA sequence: TGTGCCAGCAGCTTAGCCCCAGCGGGAGGGGTGTACGAGCAGTACTTC.

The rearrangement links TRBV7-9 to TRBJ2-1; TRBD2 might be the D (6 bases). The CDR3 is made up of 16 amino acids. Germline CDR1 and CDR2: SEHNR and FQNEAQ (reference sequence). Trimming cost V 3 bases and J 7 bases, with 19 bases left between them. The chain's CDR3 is CASSFGASGLTNEQFF. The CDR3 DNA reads TGTGCCAGCAGCTTCGGGGCCAGCGGGCTAACTAATGAGCAGTTCTTC. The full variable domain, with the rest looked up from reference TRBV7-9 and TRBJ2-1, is DTGVSQNPRHKITKRGQNVTFRCDPISEHNRLYWYRQTLGQGPEFLTYFQNEAQLEKSRLLSDRFSAERPKGSFSTLEIQRTEQGDSAMYLCASSFGASGLTNEQFFGPGTRLTVL.

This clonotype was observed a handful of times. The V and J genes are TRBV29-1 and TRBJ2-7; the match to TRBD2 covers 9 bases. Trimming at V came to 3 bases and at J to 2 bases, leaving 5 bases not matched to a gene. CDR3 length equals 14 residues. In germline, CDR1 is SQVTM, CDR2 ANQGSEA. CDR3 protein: CSVEVASGTYEQYF. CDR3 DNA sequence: TGCAGCGTTGAGGTGGCTAGCGGGACCTACGAGCAGTACTTC.

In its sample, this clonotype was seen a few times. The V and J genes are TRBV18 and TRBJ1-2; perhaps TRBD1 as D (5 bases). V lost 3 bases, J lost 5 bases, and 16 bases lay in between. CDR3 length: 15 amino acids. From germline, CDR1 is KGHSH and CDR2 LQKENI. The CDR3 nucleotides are TGTGCCAGCTCACCGGAGGGACTGGGATCGTATGGCTACACCTTC. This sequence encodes CASSPEGLGSYGYTF. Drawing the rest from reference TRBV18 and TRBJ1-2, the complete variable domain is NAGVMQNPRHLVRRRGQEARLRCSPMKGHSHVYWYRQLPEEGLKFMVYLQKENIIDESGMPKERFSAEFPKEGPSILRIQQVVRGDSAAYFCASSPEGLGSYGYTFGSGTRLTVV.

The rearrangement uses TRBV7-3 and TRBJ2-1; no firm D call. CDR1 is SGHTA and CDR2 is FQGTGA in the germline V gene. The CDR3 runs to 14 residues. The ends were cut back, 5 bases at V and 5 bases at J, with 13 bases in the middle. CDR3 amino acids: CASSPRGANNEQFF. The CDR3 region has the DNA TGTGCCAGCAGCCCAAGAGGCGCTAACAATGAGCAGTTCTTC.